What follows is one TCR beta chain and its context. Its antigen is as yet unknown. This PCR relied on a set of 60 Vbeta primers and 13 Jbeta primers. Assay: immunoSEQ multiplex PCR; the TCRdb copy retains only in-frame clones and omits some. The sample consists of approximately 150,000 clones, roughly three quarters of them appearing once. There are 13 residues in the CDR3. V dropped 6 bases and J dropped 8; count of bases not matched to a gene: 4. Looked up from germline, CDR1 is MNHNS and CDR2 is SASEGT. The source of the sample is a study of cytomegalovirus exposure and HLA in healthy donors. Looking at the study overall: HLA-typed donors were the source of approximately 85 million unique TCRs, which an early data release held.

Findings and caveats of the study: TCR beta V- and J-gene trimming was later associated with a missense DCLRE1C variant.

This clonotype was sampled from a human donor in good health. The sample consisted of PBMCs. The rearrangement links TRBV6-1 to TRBJ1-2; 12 positions agree with TRBD1. The DNA of the CDR3 is TGTGCCAGCAGCGGGACAGGGGGCTCCGGCTACACCTTC. It encodes CASSGTGGSGYTF.